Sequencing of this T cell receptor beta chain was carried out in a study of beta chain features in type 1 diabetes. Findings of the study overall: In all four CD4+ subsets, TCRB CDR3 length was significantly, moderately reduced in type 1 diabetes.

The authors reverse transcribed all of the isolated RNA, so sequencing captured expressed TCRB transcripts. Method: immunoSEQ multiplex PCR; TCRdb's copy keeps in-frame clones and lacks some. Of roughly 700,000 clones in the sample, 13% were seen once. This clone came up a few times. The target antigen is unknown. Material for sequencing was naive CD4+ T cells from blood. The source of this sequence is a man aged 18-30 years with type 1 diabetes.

The CDR3 sequence: CAWTPNFKNEQFF. The CDR3 coding sequence is TGTGCCTGGACCCCCAACTTCAAGAATGAGCAGTTCTTC. The genes are TRBV30 and TRBJ2-1, with D hard to call. Trimming left V 4 bases short and J 7 bases short, with 14 bases between. The CDR3 sequence is 13 residues long. Looked up from germline, CDR1 is GTSNPN and CDR2 is SVGIG (reference sequence).